These 27 T cell receptor beta chains were all obtained from the same sample, sequenced in a study of cytotoxic CD8 clonotypes in ibrutinib-treated CLL. Method: immunoSEQ multiplex PCR; TCRdb's copy keeps in-frame clones and lacks some. The table has under 150,000 clones, roughly 80% seen once. Sequencing was performed on PBMCs, taken after 24 months of ibrutinib treatment. Receptors originate from a human donor with chronic lymphocytic leukemia.

This clone has just a few counts. The J gene is TRBJ1-4, the V gene TRBV19; D gene unclear. This CDR3 region has 15 residues. Trimming cost V 4 bases and J 3 bases, with 12 bases left between them. Germline V gene lookup returns CDR1 LNHDA and CDR2 SQIVND (reference sequence). CDR3 coding DNA: TGTGCCAGTAGTAGAGGGTGGGGAGCTAATGAAAAACTGTTTTTT. Translating gives CASSRGWGANEKLFF.

The rearrangement links TRBV7-9 to TRBJ1-6; D not resolved. The V and J ends lost 5 bases and 10 bases respectively, with 9 bases between them. The germline CDR1 and CDR2 sequences are SEHNR and FQNEAQ (reference sequence). The CDR3 loop spans 12 amino acids. The CDR3 is CASSLDGSPLHF. Written as DNA, the CDR3 is TGTGCCAGCAGCCTGGACGGGTCACCCCTCCACTTT.

This chain links TRBV10-3 with TRBJ2-7, with 13 bases matching TRBD2. V shed 2 bases and J 2 bases; nucleotides not matched to a gene: 6. CDR3 length: 17 residues. Germline CDR1 ENHRY, CDR2 SYGVKD. The CDR3 nucleotides read TGTGCCATCAGTGAGCCGGCGGGGACTAGCGGGGCCTACGAGCAGTACTTC. Translation: CAISEPAGTSGAYEQYF.

This chain connects TRBV28 to TRBJ2-7; D might be TRBD1 (6 bases). This CDR3 has 14 amino acids. Germline values: CDR1 MDHEN, CDR2 SYDVKM. Deletions cut 5 bases from V and 7 bases from J, with 18 bases between. The CDR3 bases are TGTGCCAGCAGTCTACATACAGGGCTGTGGGAGCAGTACTTC. This gives the protein CASSLHTGLWEQYF.

This sequence joins TRBV10-3 and TRBJ1-2; possible D gene TRBD1, 5 bases. V gave up 0 bases and J gave up 4 bases, with 12 bases separating them. The CDR3 length is 15 residues. CDR1 is ENHRY and CDR2 is SYGVKD in the germline V gene. The CDR3 DNA reads TGTGCCATCAGTGAGTCGGGGCAGCACGGCTATGGCTACACCTTC. This sequence encodes CAISESGQHGYGYTF.

The gene calls are TRBV10-3 and TRBJ2-3, with D tentatively TRBD2 (7 bases). The germline V gene encodes CDR1 ENHRY and CDR2 SYGVKD. The length of the CDR3 is 15 residues. The V and J ends lost 0 bases and 7 bases respectively, with 14 bases between them. CDR3 sequence reads: CAISESGGPGYTQYF. As DNA, the CDR3 is TGTGCCATCAGTGAGTCCGGGGGGCCCGGGTATACGCAGTATTTT.

The V and J genes are TRBV6-4 and TRBJ2-5; 12 bases map to TRBD1. The CDR3 is 18 residues long. Germline V lookup: CDR1 MRHNA, CDR2 SNTAGT. V lost 5 bases to trimming and J lost 3 bases; unmatched junction nucleotides: 13. CDR3 DNA sequence: TGTGCCAGCAGTCATCTCTCCGGGACAGGGGGCCTTGAAGAGACCCAGTACTTC. Its translation is CASSHLSGTGGLEETQYF.

This sequence joins TRBV19 and TRBJ2-3; TRBD1 matches at 9 bases. With 7 bases clipped from V and 3 bases from J, the junction kept 8 bases outside the gene matches. In germline, CDR1 is LNHDA, CDR2 SQIVND (reference sequence). There are 15 residues in the CDR3. CDR3 sequence: CASTKLGQGTDTQYF. DNA of the CDR3: TGTGCCAGTACCAAATTAGGACAGGGGACAGATACGCAGTATTTT.

The V gene is TRBV19, the J gene TRBJ1-2, with D perhaps matching TRBD1 (6 bases). V lost 5 bases and J 2 bases, leaving 9 bases between the germline ends. Germline values: CDR1 LNHDA, CDR2 SQIVND (reference sequence). The CDR3 contains 13 residues. CDR3 nucleotides: TGTGCCAGTAGTCGGGACAAGAACTATGGCTACACCTTC. Translating it yields CASSRDKNYGYTF.

This chain joins TRBV27 and TRBJ1-2, with 8 positions matching TRBD1. With V trimmed by 1 base and J by 6 bases, 7 bases remained unmatched. The CDR3 runs 15 residues. From germline, CDR1 is MNHEY and CDR2 SMNVEV (reference sequence). CDR3 sequence reads: CASSLFSDRDDGYTF. The CDR3 DNA reads TGTGCCAGCAGTTTATTCTCGGACAGGGACGATGGCTACACCTTC.

The J gene is TRBJ2-1, the V gene TRBV6-1; TRBD1 matches at 9 bases. This CDR3 has 16 amino acids. V dropped 4 bases and J dropped 6; count of bases not matched to a gene: 10. Germline CDR1 reads MNHNS; CDR2 reads SASEGT. CDR3 protein: CASSGWGQGGPNEQFF. DNA for the CDR3: TGTGCCAGCAGTGGCTGGGGACAGGGTGGGCCCAATGAGCAGTTCTTC.

V is TRBV7-6 and J is TRBJ1-6, with 10 bases identical to TRBD1. This CDR3 is built from 15 residues. The germline CDR1 and CDR2 sequences are SGHVS and FNYEAQ. V shed 5 bases and J 9 bases; nucleotides not matched to a gene: 7. CDR3 residues: CASSPMGQGSSPLHF. DNA of the CDR3: TGTGCCAGCAGCCCAATGGGACAGGGGTCTTCACCCCTCCACTTT.

The V call is TRBV6-6, the J call TRBJ1-1, with TRBD1 as a possible D gene (6 bases). Trimming took off 6 bases at V and 1 base at J, with 6 bases between the two ends. In germline, CDR1 is MNHNY, CDR2 SVGAGI (reference sequence). The CDR3 is 12 residues long. This CDR3 reads CASRTGNTEAFF. CDR3 coding DNA: TGTGCCAGCAGGACAGGGAACACTGAAGCTTTCTTT.

This sequence joins TRBV28 and TRBJ1-4; D may be TRBD1 (5 bases). The CDR3 length is 16 residues. V lost 6 bases and J lost 6, with 20 bases in between. The germline gives CDR1 MDHEN, CDR2 SYDVKM. CDR3 coding DNA: TGTGCCAGCAGATCTGGAGGGTCAGAGGGACATGAAAAACTGTTTTTT. Translation gives CASRSGGSEGHEKLFF.

V is TRBV5-6 and J is TRBJ1-4; 7 bases line up with TRBD1. The length of the CDR3 is 16 residues. Germline V CDR1 and CDR2: SGHDT, YYEEEE. V gave up 1 base and J gave up 8 bases; unmatched junction bases: 11. The CDR3 nucleotides are TGTGCCAGCAGCTTGCGGTCGACAGGGAGCGGGGAAAAACTGTTTTTT. Encoded protein: CASSLRSTGSGEKLFF.

This clone was found a few times. Here the CDR3 DNA reads TGTGCCAGCAGCCCCCTACGAGGAGGACATGGCTACACCTTC. It codes for CASSPLRGGHGYTF. The chain recombines TRBV7-6 with TRBJ1-2; D not certain. Trimming took off 5 bases at V and 6 bases at J, with 16 bases between the two ends. From germline, CDR1 is SGHVS and CDR2 FNYEAQ. The CDR3 is made up of 14 amino acids.

This clone appeared once. V and J are TRBV25-1 and TRBJ1-2; 9 positions agree with TRBD1. The CDR3 covers 13 residues. After removal of 8 bases from V and 5 bases from J, the junction contained 6 bases not matched to a gene. Germline V gene data show CDR1 as MGHDK and CDR2 as SYGVNS. The CDR3 region is CASRLGQGYGYTF. In DNA form, the CDR3 reads TGTGCCAGCCGTTTGGGACAGGGATATGGCTACACCTTC.

The CDR3 DNA is TGTGCCAGCAGCTTGGAGGCGGCGGCAGAGACCCAGTACTTC. Translating gives CASSLEAAAETQYF. V and J are TRBV5-4 and TRBJ2-5; no definite D call. Germline V gives CDR1 SGHNT, CDR2 YYREEE (reference sequence). Trimming pared 0 bases from V and 4 bases from J, leaving 10 bases between. The CDR3 sequence is 14 residues long.

J is TRBJ2-7 and V is TRBV7-9, with 10 bases aligning to TRBD2. After removal of 3 bases from V and 5 bases from J, the junction contained 4 bases not matched to a gene. Germline V lookup: CDR1 SEHNR, CDR2 FQNEAQ (reference sequence). The CDR3 is 14 amino acids. The CDR3 here is CASSFSGGRDEQYF. Here the CDR3 DNA reads TGTGCCAGCAGCTTTAGCGGGGGGCGTGACGAGCAGTACTTC.

This chain uses TRBV7-2 with TRBJ2-7; 7 bases line up with TRBD2. The CDR3 extends over 14 amino acids. The ends lost 5 bases at V and 2 bases at J; junction bases unmatched: 6. Germline loops: CDR1 SGHTA, CDR2 FQGNSA. The DNA for the CDR3 is TGTGCCAGCAGCCCCGGGGGGACCCCCTACGAGCAGTACTTC. Translation: CASSPGGTPYEQYF.

The rearrangement uses TRBV7-2 and TRBJ1-6; D is undetermined. Germline V CDR1 and CDR2: SGHTA, FQGNSA. Trimming took off 7 bases at V and 3 bases at J, with 10 bases between the two ends. The CDR3 has 14 residues. In nucleotides, the CDR3 is TGTGCCAGCAACCCCGCGGGCTATAATTCACCCCTCCACTTT. It is translated as CASNPAGYNSPLHF.

In this sample, this clone turned up a few times. The rearrangement links TRBV19 to TRBJ1-6; tentatively, D is TRBD1 (6 bases). Germline values: CDR1 LNHDA, CDR2 SQIVND (reference sequence). The CDR3 totals 17 residues. The V end was cut by 3 bases, the J end by 6 bases, with 18 bases between. The CDR3 sequence is CASSIRTAPRSNSPLHF. Written as DNA, the CDR3 is TGTGCCAGTAGTATCCGGACAGCCCCCCGATCTAATTCACCCCTCCACTTT.

This clone was detected once. The chain is built from TRBV7-9 and TRBJ1-4; D might be TRBD1 (5 bases). The germline V and J ends were trimmed by 1 base and 7 bases, with 22 bases remaining between them. The CDR3 runs 18 residues. Germline assignment: CDR1 SEHNR and CDR2 FQNEAQ (reference sequence). The CDR3 protein is CASSLGPGASPRTEKLFF. For the CDR3, the DNA is TGTGCCAGCAGCTTAGGACCCGGGGCATCCCCACGGACTGAAAAACTGTTTTTT.

This CDR3 reads CAWMTGRLAFF. CDR3 DNA sequence: TGTGCCTGGATGACAGGAAGGTTAGCTTTCTTT. The V call is TRBV30, the J call TRBJ1-1; D may be TRBD1 (6 bases). V lost 4 bases and J lost 10, with 13 bases in between. The CDR3 has 11 residues. The germline CDR1 and CDR2 sequences are GTSNPN and SVGIG (reference sequence).

The chain is built from TRBV28 and TRBJ2-5; D is unresolved. Trimming cost V 1 base and J 1 base, with 7 bases left between them. Germline CDR1 is MDHEN and CDR2 is SYDVKM. The CDR3 loop spans 14 amino acids. The CDR3 DNA reads as TGTGCCAGCAGTTTATCTGCAATCCAAGAGACCCAGTACTTC. Translating it yields CASSLSAIQETQYF.

The chain uses TRBV4-1 and TRBJ2-7; 8 nucleotides line up with TRBD1. CDR3 length: 15 residues. CDR1 is MGHRA and CDR2 is YSYEKL in the germline V gene. The junction had 11 bases not matched to a gene; V was cut back by 4 bases and J by 6 bases. CDR3 loop: CASSPIRTGTPEQYF. The CDR3 DNA is TGCGCCAGCAGCCCCATCAGGACAGGGACGCCCGAGCAGTACTTC.

CDR3 region: CASSSPVEAEAFF. The CDR3 DNA is TGTGCCAGCAGTTCCCCCGTGGAAGCTGAAGCTTTCTTT. This chain joins TRBV6-6 and TRBJ1-1; D uncertain. Germline V gene sequence: CDR1 MNHNY, CDR2 SVGAGI (reference sequence). The CDR3 runs to 13 residues. Trimming stripped 4 bases from V and 6 bases from J, with 12 bases between.